The T cell receptor beta chain described here comes from a study of breast tumors, draining lymph nodes, adjacent tissues. TCRdb reprocessed the multiplex PCR reads via MiXCR and lists one record per CDR3 protein. The sample carries 270,000 or so distinct CDR3 sequences, around 30% recorded once. Breast cancer patients provided tissue from their axillary draining lymph nodes. Whole-study findings and limits: Most tumor T cells seemingly derive from lymph node, then expand in tumor. Tumor and nontumor repertoires were significantly more similar in luminal-like than in basal-like breast cancer. Tumors had less TCR diversity than lymph nodes, more than nontumor tissue. That most tumor T cells come from lymph nodes remained unproven.

In its sample, this clonotype was seen many times. What it binds is not known. CDR3 length: 13 residues. The ends were cut back, 2 bases at V and 1 base at J, with 5 bases in the middle. CDR1 and CDR2 from the germline V gene are KGHDR and SFDVKD. V usage is TRBV24-1 and J usage is TRBJ2-7; no reliable D call. The sequence was collected from a female donor with breast cancer. Some clones in this sample may be carry-over from other donors' samples. Material for sequencing was axillary lymph node tissue. Here the CDR3 DNA reads TGTGCCACCAGTGATTCAACTTCCTACGAGCAGTACTTC. It yields the protein CATSDSTSYEQYF.